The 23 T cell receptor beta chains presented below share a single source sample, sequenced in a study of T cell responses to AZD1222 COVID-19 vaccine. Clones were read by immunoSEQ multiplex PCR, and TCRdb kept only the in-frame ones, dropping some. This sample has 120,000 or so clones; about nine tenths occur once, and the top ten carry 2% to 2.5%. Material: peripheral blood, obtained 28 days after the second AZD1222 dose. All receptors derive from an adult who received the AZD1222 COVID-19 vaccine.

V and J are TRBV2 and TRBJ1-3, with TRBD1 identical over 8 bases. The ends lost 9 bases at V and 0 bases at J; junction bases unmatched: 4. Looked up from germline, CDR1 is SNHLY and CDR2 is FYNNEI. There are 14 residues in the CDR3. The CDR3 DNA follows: TGTGCCAGTAGGGACAGGAGCTCTGGAAACACCATATATTTT. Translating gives CASRDRSSGNTIYF. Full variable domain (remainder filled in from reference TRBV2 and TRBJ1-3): EPEVTQTPSHQVTQMGQEVILRCVPISNHLYFYWYRQILGQKVEFLVSFYNNEISEKSEIFDDQFSVERPDGSNFTLKIRSTKLEDSAMYFCASRDRSSGNTIYFGEGSWLTVV.

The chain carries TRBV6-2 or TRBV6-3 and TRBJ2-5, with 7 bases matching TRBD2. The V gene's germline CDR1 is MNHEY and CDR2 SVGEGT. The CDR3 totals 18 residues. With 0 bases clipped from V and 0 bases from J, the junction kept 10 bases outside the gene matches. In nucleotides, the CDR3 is TGTGCCAGCAGTTACTCGATCTTTGGGGGGGAGTACCAAGAGACCCAGTACTTC. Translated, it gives CASSYSIFGGEYQETQYF.

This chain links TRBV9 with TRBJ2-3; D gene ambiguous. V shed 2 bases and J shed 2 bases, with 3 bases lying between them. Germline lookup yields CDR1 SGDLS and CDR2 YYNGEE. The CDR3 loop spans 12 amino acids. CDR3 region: CASSVPTDTQYF. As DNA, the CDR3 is TGTGCCAGCAGCGTCCCCACAGATACGCAGTATTTT.

This CDR3 is CASSAQTRETQYF. As DNA, the CDR3 is TGTGCCAGCAGCGCCCAGACTCGAGAGACCCAGTACTTC. The rearrangement uses TRBV5-4 and TRBJ2-5, with D unresolved. This CDR3 comprises 13 residues. Germline V CDR1 and CDR2: SGHNT, YYREEE (reference sequence). V gave up 4 bases and J gave up 4 bases, with 11 bases separating them.

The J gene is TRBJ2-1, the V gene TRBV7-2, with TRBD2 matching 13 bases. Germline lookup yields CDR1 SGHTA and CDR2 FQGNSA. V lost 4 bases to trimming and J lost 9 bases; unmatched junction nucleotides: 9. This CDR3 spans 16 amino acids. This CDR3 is CASSYTGTSGAREQFF. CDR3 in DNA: TGTGCCAGCAGCTACACCGGGACTAGCGGGGCTCGTGAGCAGTTCTTC.

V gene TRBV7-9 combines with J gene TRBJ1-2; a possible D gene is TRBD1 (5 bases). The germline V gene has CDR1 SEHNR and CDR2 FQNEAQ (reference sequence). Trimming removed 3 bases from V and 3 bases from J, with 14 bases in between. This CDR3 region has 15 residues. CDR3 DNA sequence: TGTGCCAGCAGCTTGGATACAGGCCCTTACTATGGCTACACCTTC. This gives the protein CASSLDTGPYYGYTF.

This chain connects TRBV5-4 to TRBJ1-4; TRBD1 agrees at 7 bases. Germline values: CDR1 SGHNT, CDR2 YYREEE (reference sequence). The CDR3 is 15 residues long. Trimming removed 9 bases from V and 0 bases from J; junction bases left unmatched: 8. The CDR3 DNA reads TGTGCCACCGGGACAGAACTTGCAACTAATGAAAAACTGTTTTTT. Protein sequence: CATGTELATNEKLFF.

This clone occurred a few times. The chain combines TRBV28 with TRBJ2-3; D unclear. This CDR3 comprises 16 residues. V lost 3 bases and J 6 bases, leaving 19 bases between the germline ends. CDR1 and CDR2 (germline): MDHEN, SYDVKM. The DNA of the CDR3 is TGTGCCAGCAGTTTCGGCAGTTGGCCCCTACTGGATACGCAGTATTTT. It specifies CASSFGSWPLLDTQYF.

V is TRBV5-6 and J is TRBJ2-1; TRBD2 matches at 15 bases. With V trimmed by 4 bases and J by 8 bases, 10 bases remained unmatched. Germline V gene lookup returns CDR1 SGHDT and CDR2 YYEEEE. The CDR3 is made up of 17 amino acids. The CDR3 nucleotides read TGTGCCAGCAGCCGCATTTCCGGGACTAGCGGGAGGTATGAGCAGTTCTTC. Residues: CASSRISGTSGRYEQFF.

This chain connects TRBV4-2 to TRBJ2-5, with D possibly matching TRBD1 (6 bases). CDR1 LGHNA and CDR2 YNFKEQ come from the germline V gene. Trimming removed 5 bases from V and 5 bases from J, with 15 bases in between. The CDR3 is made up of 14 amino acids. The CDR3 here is CASSIPGTTETQYF. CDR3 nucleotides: TGTGCCAGCAGCATCCCCGGGACAACGGAGACCCAGTACTTC.

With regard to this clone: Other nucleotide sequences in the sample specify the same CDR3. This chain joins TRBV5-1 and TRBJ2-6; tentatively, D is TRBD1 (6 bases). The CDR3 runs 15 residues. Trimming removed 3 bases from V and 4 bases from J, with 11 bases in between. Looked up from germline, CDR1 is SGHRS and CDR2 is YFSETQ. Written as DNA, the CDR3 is TGCGCCAGCAGCTATCGGACAGCAGGGGCCAACGTCCTGACTTTC. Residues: CASSYRTAGANVLTF.

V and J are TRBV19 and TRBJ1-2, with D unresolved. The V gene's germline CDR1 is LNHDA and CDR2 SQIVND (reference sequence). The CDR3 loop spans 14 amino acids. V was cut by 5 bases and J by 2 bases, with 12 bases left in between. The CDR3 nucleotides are TGTGCCAGTAGTGCCCGCGGCAGGAACTATGGCTACACCTTC. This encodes CASSARGRNYGYTF. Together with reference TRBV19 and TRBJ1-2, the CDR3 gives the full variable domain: DGGITQSPKYLFRKEGQNVTLSCEQNLNHDAMYWYRQDPGQGLRLIYYSQIVNDFQKGDIAEGYSVSREKKESFPLTVTSAQKNPTAFYLCASSARGRNYGYTFGSGTRLTVV.

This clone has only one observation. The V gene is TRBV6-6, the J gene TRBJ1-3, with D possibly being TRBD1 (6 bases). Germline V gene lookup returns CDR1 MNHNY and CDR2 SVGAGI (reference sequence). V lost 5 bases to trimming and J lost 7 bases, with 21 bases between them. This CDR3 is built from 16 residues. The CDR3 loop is CASSTGIDRLGNTIYF. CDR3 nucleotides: TGTGCCAGCAGTACCGGAATCGACAGGTTAGGGAACACCATATATTTT.

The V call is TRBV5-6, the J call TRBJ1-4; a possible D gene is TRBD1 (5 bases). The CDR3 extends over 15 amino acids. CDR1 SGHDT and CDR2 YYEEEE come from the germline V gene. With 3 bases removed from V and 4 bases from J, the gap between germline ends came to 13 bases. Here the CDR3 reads CASSWGTGGNEKLFF. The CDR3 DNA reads TGTGCCAGCAGCTGGGGCACCGGGGGTAATGAAAAACTGTTTTTT.

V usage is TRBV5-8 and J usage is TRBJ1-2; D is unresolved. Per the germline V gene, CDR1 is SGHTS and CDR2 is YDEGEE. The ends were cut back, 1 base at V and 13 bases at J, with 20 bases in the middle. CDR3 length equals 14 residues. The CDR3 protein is CASSLLIGFLVFTF. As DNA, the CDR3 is TGTGCCAGCAGCTTGTTGATAGGTTTTTTAGTTTTCACCTTC.

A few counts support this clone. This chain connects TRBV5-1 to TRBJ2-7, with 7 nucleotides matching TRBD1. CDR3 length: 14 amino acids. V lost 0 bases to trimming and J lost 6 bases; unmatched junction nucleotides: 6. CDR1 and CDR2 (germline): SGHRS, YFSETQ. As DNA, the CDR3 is TGCGCCAGCAGCTTGGGACAGGGTGGAGCCGAGCAGTACTTC. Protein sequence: CASSLGQGGAEQYF.

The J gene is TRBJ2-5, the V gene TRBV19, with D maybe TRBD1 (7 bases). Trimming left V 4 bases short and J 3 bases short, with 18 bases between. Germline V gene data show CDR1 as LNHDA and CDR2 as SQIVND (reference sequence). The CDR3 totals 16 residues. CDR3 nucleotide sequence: TGTGCCAGTAGTAGCCCTGGGCGGGACAGCGAAGAGACCCAGTACTTC. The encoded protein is CASSSPGRDSEETQYF.

In DNA, the CDR3 is TGTGCCAGCAGCTTAACGGGGGAGACAGATACGCAGTATTTT. This sequence encodes CASSLTGETDTQYF. The J gene is TRBJ2-3, the V gene TRBV5-4; possible D gene TRBD2, 6 bases. Germline V gene data show CDR1 as SGHNT and CDR2 as YYREEE (reference sequence). The V gene lost 2 bases and the J gene lost 3 bases, with 10 bases spanning the gap. The CDR3 has 14 amino acids.

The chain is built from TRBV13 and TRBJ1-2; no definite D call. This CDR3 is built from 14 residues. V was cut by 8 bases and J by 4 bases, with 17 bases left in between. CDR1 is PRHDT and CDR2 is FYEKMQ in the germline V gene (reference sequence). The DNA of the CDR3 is TGTGCCAGCCGTCCCGAAGGCAGTTCCTATGGCTACACCTTC. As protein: CASRPEGSSYGYTF.

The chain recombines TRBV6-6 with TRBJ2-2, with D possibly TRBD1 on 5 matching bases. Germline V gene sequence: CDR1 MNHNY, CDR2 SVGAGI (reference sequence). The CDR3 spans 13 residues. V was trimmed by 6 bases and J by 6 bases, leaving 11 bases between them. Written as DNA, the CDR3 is TGTGCCAGCAGCCCTCCAGGGCCCGGGGAGCTGTTTTTT. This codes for CASSPPGPGELFF.

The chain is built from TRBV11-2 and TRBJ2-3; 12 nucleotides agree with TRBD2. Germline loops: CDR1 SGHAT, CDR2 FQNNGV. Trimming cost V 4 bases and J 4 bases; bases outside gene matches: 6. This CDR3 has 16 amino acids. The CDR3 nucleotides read TGTGCCAGCAGCTCTTCCGGACTAGCGGGGTCAGATACGCAGTATTTT. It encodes CASSSSGLAGSDTQYF.

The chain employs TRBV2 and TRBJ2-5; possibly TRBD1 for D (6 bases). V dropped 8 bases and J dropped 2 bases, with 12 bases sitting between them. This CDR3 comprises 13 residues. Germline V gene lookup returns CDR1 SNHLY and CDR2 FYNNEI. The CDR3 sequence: CASLRQVQETQYF. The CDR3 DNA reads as TGTGCCAGCCTCAGACAGGTACAAGAGACCCAGTACTTC.

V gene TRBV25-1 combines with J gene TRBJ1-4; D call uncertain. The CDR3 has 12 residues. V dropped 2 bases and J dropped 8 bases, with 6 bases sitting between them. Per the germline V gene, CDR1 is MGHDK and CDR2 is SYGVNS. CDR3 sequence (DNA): TGTGCCAGCAGTGAAGGGATCGAAAAACTGTTTTTT. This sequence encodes CASSEGIEKLFF.